This TCR beta chain was captured in a study of long-term antiretroviral therapy in people with HIV. Study outcomes and limitations: Regardless of time point, clones expanded before ART dominated the repertoire.

As concerns this clone: Its antigen is not identified.

An immunoSEQ assay, version v3.0, was performed at survey level. Sequencing was intended to reach 40,000-50,000 T-cell genomes per sample. Using immunoSEQ multiplex PCR, the repertoire was profiled, and TCRdb retains in-frame clones only, with some absent. The sample has about 28,000 clones, approximately 93% seen once. Treatment for every participant with HIV took place in the United States. This material consisted of unsorted PBMCs, taken 3.1 years after starting antiretroviral therapy. The clonotype originates from a man aged 18 to 35 with HIV.

The CDR3, as DNA: TGTGCCAGCAGACGATGGGATACGCAGTATTTT. Its protein product is CASRRWDTQYF. This rearrangement joins TRBV6-5 to TRBJ2-3; the D is unclear. The V end was cut by 6 bases, the J end by 6 bases, with 7 bases between. Germline V CDR1 and CDR2: MNHEY, SVGAGI. The CDR3 totals 11 residues.